These 5 T cell receptor beta chains were sequenced from one sample in a study of T cells in Graves' hyperthyroidism and ophthalmopathy. Template material for amplifying TCR beta CDR3 regions consisted of RNA transcripts. First-round RT-PCR targeting the TCR CDR3 was performed with the HTBI primer set. One entry per CDR3 protein, called by TCRdb with MiXCR from the multiplex PCR reads. Counted here are about 480,000 distinct CDR3 sequences, roughly an eighth occurring once; the ten biggest clones make up 17%. The sample comprised blood. These receptors were obtained from a woman aged 18 to 35 with Graves' hyperthyroidism.

This clonotype was counted at least ten times. The chain combines TRBV29-1 with TRBJ1-1, with TRBD1 as a possible D gene (5 bases). The CDR3 length is 13 residues. Germline assignment: CDR1 SQVTM and CDR2 ANQGSEA. The germline V and J ends were trimmed by 3 bases and 5 bases, with 13 bases remaining between them. The CDR3, as DNA: TGCAGCGTTGAGGGAGACAGAGCAACTGAAGCTTTCTTT. Its protein product is CSVEGDRATEAFF.

This clonotype was recorded a few times. This may be a read error, as it is one base from a much larger clone. The rearrangement joins TRBV12-3 or TRBV12-4 to TRBJ1-3; D remains ambiguous. The CDR3 sequence is 14 residues long. The CDR3 DNA is TGTGTCAGCAGTTCGGCAGGCTCGGGAAACACCATATATTTT. Protein: CVSSSAGSGNTIYF.

In this sample, this clonotype turned up many times. The chain uses TRBV7-3 and TRBJ1-1; D remains unclear. This CDR3 has 14 residues. The germline CDR1 and CDR2 sequences are SGHTA and FQGTGA. V lost 5 bases, J lost 1 base, and 11 bases lay in between. The CDR3 sequence: CASSPRPGNTEAFF. The CDR3 DNA is TGTGCCAGCAGCCCCCGCCCAGGGAACACTGAAGCTTTCTTT.

The chain couples TRBV7-8 to TRBJ2-7; maybe TRBD1 (5 bases). The length of the CDR3 is 14 residues. With 5 bases removed from V and 5 bases from J, the gap between germline ends came to 16 bases. Germline V CDR1 and CDR2: SGHVS, FQNEAQ. The CDR3 region has the DNA TGTGCCAGCAGCCCGATTTCAGGGATCCACGAGCAGTACGTC. It specifies CASSPISGIHEQYV.

The V call is TRBV7-3, the J call TRBJ1-1, with D maybe TRBD1 (6 bases). The CDR3 spans 15 residues. V was shortened by 5 bases and J by 1 base, with 14 bases between the two germline ends. Per the germline V gene, CDR1 is SGHTA and CDR2 is FQGTGA. The CDR3 nucleotides read TGTGCCAGCAGCCCGAGACAGGCCCCGAACACTGAAGCTTTCTTT. It translates to CASSPRQAPNTEAFF.